This T cell receptor (beta chain) comes out of a study of CD8 T cells in Susac syndrome. Reverse transcription of roughly 0.5 to 1 ug RNA was carried out with random hexamers. TCRdb re-called the immunoSEQ multiplex PCR reads with MiXCR, one entry per CDR3 protein. The sample comprises 200,000 to 250,000 distinct CDR3 sequences, 95% of which are singletons, and 0.085% to 0.1% rests with the top ten. Germline CDR1 and CDR2: PRHDT and FYEKMQ (reference sequence). Trimming took 3 bases from V and 6 from J; bases not matched to a gene: 3. This CDR3 is 14 amino acids long. Material for sequencing was CD4+ T cells from PBMCs. The TCR originated in a human donor with multiple sclerosis. V is TRBV13 and J is TRBJ2-3; TRBD2 agrees at 10 bases. CDR3 nucleotides: TGTGCCAGCAGCTTTAGCGGGGGGTCGGATACGCAGTATTTT. Translation: CASSFSGGSDTQYF.